The 5 T cell receptor beta chains presented below share a single source sample, sequenced in a study of cytomegalovirus exposure and HLA in healthy donors. The protocol was immunoSEQ multiplex PCR, while the TCRdb copy is restricted to in-frame clones and leaves out a portion. Among 250,000 to 400,000 clones listed, 88% were seen once. Specimen: PBMCs. These receptor sequences come from a man under 40 in good health and CMV-seronegative.

The genes are TRBV18 and TRBJ1-5; 9 bases match TRBD1. From germline, CDR1 is KGHSH and CDR2 LQKENI. The CDR3 covers 15 residues. Trimming cost V 2 bases and J 5 bases; bases outside gene matches: 4. CDR3 sequence reads: CASSPRQGDHQPQHF. The CDR3 DNA follows: TGTGCCAGCTCACCAAGACAGGGGGATCATCAGCCCCAGCATTTT.

The chain has TRBV23-1 and TRBJ2-7; TRBD2 might be the D (5 bases). TRBV23-1 is placed among ORFs of uncertain function. This CDR3 region has 16 residues. Trimming took off 3 bases at V and 2 bases at J, with 17 bases between the two ends. The CDR3 sequence is CASSHPRTWCAYEQYF. Written as DNA, the CDR3 is TGCGCCAGCAGTCATCCTAGGACTTGGTGCGCCTACGAGCAGTACTTC.

This clone has more than one count but fewer than ten. This rearrangement joins TRBV7-6 to TRBJ2-2; 8 nucleotides line up with TRBD1. CDR1 and CDR2 from the germline V gene are SGHVS and FNYEAQ. Trimming at V came to 6 bases and at J to 7 bases, leaving 13 bases not matched to a gene. This CDR3 spans 16 amino acids. The CDR3 region is CASSLAVTGVGGELFF. The CDR3 DNA reads TGTGCCAGCAGTCTTGCCGTGACAGGGGTCGGCGGGGAGCTGTTTTTT.

This chain joins TRBV2 and TRBJ1-6; D not resolved. Germline V gene data show CDR1 as SNHLY and CDR2 as FYNNEI. The CDR3 runs 13 residues. V was cut by 5 bases and J by 10 bases, with 12 bases left in between. Here the CDR3 DNA reads TGTGCCAGCAGTCCGGAACAGATGTCACCCCTCCACTTT. Translating gives CASSPEQMSPLHF.

The rearrangement links TRBV23-1 to TRBJ2-3, with 10 bases lining up with TRBD2. TRBV23-1 is flagged as an ORF with uncertain function. V dropped 0 bases and J dropped 0; count of bases not matched to a gene: 9. The CDR3 is made up of 19 amino acids. In DNA form, the CDR3 reads TGCGCCAGCAGTCAATCGCCTAGCGGGGGAATTACTAGCACAGATACGCAGTATTTT. This encodes CASSQSPSGGITSTDTQYF.